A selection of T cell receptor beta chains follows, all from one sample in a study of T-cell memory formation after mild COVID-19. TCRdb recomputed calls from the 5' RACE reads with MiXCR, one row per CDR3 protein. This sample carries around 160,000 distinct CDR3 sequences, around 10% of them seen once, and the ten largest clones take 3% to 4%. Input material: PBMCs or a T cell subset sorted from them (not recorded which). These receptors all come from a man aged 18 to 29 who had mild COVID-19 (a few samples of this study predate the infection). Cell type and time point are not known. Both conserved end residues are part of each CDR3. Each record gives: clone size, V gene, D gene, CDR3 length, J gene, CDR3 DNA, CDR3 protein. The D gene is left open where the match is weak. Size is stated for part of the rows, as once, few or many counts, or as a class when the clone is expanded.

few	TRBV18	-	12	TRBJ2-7	TGTGCCAGCTCACCAGGGTCGGAAGAGCAGTACTTC	CASSPGSEEQYF
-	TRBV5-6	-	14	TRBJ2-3	TGTGCCAGCAGCTTGAGTCCCCGCACAGATACGCAGTATTTT	CASSLSPRTDTQYF
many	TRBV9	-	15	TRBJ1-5	TGTGCCAGCAGCGTAGCTGGAGGGGAGGGTCAGCCCCAGCATTTT	CASSVAGGEGQPQHF
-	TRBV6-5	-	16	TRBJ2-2	TGTGCCAGCAGGACGTCCGGGGGCGCCGACACCGGGGAGCTGTTTTTT	CASRTSGGADTGELFF
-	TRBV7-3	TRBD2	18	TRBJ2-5	TGTGCCAGCAGCCGAGTCCCCCTAGCGGGGGGGCTCCAAGAGACCCAGTACTTC	CASSRVPLAGGLQETQYF
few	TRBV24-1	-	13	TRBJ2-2	TGTGCCACCAAGGACAGTAACACCGGGGAGCTGTTTTTT	CATKDSNTGELFF
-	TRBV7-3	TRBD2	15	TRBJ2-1	TGTGCCAGCAGCGACTACGGGGGGGCCTACAATGAGCAGTTCTTC	CASSDYGGAYNEQFF
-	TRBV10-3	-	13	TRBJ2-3	TGTGCCATCAGTGAGATGGGGGCAGATACGCAGTATTTT	CAISEMGADTQYF
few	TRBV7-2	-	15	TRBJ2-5	TGTGCCAGCAGCTTAGTCCCGGGGGCGGGAGAGACCCAGTACTTC	CASSLVPGAGETQYF
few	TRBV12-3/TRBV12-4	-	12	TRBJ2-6	TGTGCCAGCAGTCCTGGGTCCAACGTCCTGACTTTC	CASSPGSNVLTF
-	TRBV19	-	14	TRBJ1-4	TGTGCCAGTAGTTTACGTGGCCAGGGTCTTGAACTGTTTTTT	CASSLRGQGLELFF
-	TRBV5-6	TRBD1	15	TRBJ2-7	TGTGCCAGCAGCGGCACCGGGACAGGGTCCTACGAGCAGTACTTC	CASSGTGTGSYEQYF
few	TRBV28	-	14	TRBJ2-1	TGTGCCAGCTTTTTTCGGGGATCCTACAATGAGCAGTTCTTC	CASFFRGSYNEQFF
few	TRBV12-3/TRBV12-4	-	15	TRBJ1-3	TGTGCCAGCAGTCCACAATCGAGCTCTGGAAACACCATATATTTT	CASSPQSSSGNTIYF
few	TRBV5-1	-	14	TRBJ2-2	TGCGCCAGCAGCTTGGGGACGCCTCTTAGGGAGCTGTTTTTT	CASSLGTPLRELFF
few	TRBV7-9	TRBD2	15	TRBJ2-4	TGTGCCAGCAGCCTAGGGGCTAGCGGGGTAAACATTCAGTACTTC	CASSLGASGVNIQYF
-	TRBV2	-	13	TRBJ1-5	TGTGCCAGCCTCCGGGACATTAATCAGCCCCAGCATTTT	CASLRDINQPQHF
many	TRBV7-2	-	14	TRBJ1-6	TGTGCCAGCAGCTCCCCCGCCCTGAATTCACCCCTCCACTTT	CASSSPALNSPLHF
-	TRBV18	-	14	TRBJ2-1	TGTGCCAGCTCCCGGGCCTTGGTCGTCGATGAGCAGTTCTTC	CASSRALVVDEQFF
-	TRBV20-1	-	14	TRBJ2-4	TGCAGTGCTAGAGATGGGTGGCAGGGAAACATTCAGTACTTC	CSARDGWQGNIQYF
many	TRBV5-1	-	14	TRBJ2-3	TGCGCCAGCAGCTTGGGTCAGGGTCCAGATACGCAGTATTTT	CASSLGQGPDTQYF
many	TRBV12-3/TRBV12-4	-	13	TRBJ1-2	TGTGCCAGCAGTCGGGACATGGGCGAAGGCTACACCTTC	CASSRDMGEGYTF